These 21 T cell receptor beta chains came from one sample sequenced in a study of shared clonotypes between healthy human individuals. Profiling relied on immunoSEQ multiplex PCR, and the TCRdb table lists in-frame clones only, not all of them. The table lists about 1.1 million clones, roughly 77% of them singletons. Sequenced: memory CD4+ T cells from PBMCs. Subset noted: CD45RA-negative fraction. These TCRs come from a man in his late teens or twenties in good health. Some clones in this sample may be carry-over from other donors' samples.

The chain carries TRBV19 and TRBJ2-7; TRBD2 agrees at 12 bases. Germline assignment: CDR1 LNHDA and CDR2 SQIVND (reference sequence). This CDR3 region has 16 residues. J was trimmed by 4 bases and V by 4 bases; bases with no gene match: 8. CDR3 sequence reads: CASSTILAGGMYEQYF. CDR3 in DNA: TGTGCCAGTAGTACCATACTAGCGGGAGGTATGTACGAGCAGTACTTC.

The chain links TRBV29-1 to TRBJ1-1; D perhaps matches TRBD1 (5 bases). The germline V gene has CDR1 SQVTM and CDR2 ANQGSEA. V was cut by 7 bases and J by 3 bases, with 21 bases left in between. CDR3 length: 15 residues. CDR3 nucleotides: TGCAGCGGTGATAGGGGCGAGGGTTGGTACACTGAAGCTTTCTTT. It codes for CSGDRGEGWYTEAFF.

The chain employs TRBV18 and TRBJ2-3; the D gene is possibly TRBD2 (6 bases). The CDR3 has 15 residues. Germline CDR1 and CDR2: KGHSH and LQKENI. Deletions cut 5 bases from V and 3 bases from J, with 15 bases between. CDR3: CASSIEEEGTDTQYF. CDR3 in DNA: TGTGCCAGCTCAATTGAGGAGGAGGGTACAGATACGCAGTATTTT.

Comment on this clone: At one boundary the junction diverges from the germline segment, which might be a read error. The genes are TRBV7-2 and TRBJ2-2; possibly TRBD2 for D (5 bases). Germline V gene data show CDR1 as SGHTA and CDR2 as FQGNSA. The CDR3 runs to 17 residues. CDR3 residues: CASGLATGYWNTGELFF. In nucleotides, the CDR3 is TGTGCCAGCGGCTTAGCCACGGGATACTGGAACACCGGGGAGCTGTTTTTT.

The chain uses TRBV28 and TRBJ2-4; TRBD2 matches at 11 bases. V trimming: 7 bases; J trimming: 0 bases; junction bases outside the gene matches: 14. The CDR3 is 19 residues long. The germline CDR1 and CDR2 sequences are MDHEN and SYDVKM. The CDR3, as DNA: TGTGCCAGCACTCGATATCCACTAGCGGGAGATCTAGCCAAAAACATTCAGTACTTC. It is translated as CASTRYPLAGDLAKNIQYF.

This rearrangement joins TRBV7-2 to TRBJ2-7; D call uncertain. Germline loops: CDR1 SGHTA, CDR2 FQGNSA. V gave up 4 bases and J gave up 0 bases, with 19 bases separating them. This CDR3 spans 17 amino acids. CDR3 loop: CASSSLWRQRNSYEQYF. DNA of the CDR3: TGTGCCAGCAGCTCTCTATGGCGGCAGCGTAACTCCTACGAGCAGTACTTC. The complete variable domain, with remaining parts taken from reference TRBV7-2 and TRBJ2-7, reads GAGVSQSPSNKVTEKGKDVELRCDPISGHTALYWYRQSLGQGLEFLIYFQGNSAPDKSGLPSDRFSAERTGGSVSTLTIQRTQQEDSAVYLCASSSLWRQRNSYEQYFGPGTRLTVT.

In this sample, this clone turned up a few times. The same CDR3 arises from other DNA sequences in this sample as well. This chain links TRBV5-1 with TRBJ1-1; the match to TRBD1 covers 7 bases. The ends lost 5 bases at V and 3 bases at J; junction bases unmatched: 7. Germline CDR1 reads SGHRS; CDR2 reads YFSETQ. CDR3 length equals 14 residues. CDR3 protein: CASSTGTAYTEAFF. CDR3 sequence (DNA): TGCGCCAGCAGTACAGGGACAGCGTACACTGAAGCTTTCTTT.

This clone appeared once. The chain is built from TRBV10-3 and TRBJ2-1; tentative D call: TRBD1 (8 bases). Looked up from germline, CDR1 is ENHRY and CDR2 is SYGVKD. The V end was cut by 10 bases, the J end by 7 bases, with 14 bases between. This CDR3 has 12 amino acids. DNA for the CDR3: TGTGCCACCACAGGGGGGGGGAATGAGCAGTTCTTC. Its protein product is CATTGGGNEQFF.

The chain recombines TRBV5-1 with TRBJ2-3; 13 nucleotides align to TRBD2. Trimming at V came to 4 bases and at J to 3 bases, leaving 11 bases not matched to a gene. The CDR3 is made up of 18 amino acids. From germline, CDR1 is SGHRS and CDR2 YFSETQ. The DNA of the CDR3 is TGCGCCAGCAGCCCCGTACTAGCGGGGGGGGGTATAACAGATACGCAGTATTTT. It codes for CASSPVLAGGGITDTQYF.

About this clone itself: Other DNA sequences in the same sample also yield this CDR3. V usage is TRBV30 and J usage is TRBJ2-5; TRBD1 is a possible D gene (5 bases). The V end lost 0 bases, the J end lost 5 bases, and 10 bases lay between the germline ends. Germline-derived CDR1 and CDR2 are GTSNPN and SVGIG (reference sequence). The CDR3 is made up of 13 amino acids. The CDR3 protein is CAWSVKGRETQYF. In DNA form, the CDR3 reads TGTGCCTGGAGTGTAAAGGGGCGGGAGACCCAGTACTTC.

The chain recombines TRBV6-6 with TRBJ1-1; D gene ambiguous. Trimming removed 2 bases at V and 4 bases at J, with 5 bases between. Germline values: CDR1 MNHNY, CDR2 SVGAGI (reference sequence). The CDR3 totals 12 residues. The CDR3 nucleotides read TGTGCCAGCAGTTACGAAGCCACTGAAGCTTTCTTT. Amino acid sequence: CASSYEATEAFF.

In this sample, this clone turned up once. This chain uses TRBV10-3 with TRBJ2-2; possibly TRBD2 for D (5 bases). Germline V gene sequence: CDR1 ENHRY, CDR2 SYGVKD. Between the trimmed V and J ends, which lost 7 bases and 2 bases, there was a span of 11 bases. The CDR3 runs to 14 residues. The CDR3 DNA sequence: TGTGCCATCAAGAGCGGCGTAAACACCGGGGAGCTGTTTTTT. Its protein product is CAIKSGVNTGELFF.

For the CDR3, the DNA is TGTGCCAGCTCACCATCGGACACCGGGGGGGAAAAACTGTTTTTT. Residues: CASSPSDTGGEKLFF. The rearrangement joins TRBV18 to TRBJ1-4; D may be TRBD1 (5 bases). The length of the CDR3 is 15 residues. Germline V gene data show CDR1 as KGHSH and CDR2 as LQKENI. V shed 2 bases and J shed 8 bases, with 15 bases lying between them. The full variable domain, rest sourced from reference TRBV18 and TRBJ1-4, is NAGVMQNPRHLVRRRGQEARLRCSPMKGHSHVYWYRQLPEEGLKFMVYLQKENIIDESGMPKERFSAEFPKEGPSILRIQQVVRGDSAAYFCASSPSDTGGEKLFFGSGTQLSVL.

The CDR3 protein is CASSLGLAAEAFF. CDR3 nucleotide sequence: TGTGCCAGCAGTTTAGGGTTGGCGGCTGAAGCTTTCTTT. V and J are TRBV27 and TRBJ1-1; D unclear. Per the germline V gene, CDR1 is MNHEY and CDR2 is SMNVEV (reference sequence). CDR3 length: 13 residues. V dropped 2 bases and J dropped 6 bases, with 10 bases sitting between them.

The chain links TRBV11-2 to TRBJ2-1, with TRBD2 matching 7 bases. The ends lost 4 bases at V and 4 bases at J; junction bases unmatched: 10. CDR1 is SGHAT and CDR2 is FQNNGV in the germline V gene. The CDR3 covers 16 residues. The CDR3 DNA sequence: TGTGCCAGCAGCTCATATCCCCTCGGGGGGTACAATGAGCAGTTCTTC. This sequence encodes CASSSYPLGGYNEQFF.

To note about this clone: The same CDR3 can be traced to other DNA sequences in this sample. This CDR3 reads CASSRTRTSGTLSGANVLTF. DNA of the CDR3: TGTGCCAGCAGCAGGACCCGGACTAGCGGGACGCTATCTGGGGCCAACGTCCTGACTTTC. V and J are TRBV28 and TRBJ2-6, with 12 bases aligning to TRBD2. The germline V gene encodes CDR1 MDHEN and CDR2 SYDVKM. The J segment lost 1 base and the V segment lost 6 bases, leaving 13 bases of the junction unmatched. The CDR3 totals 20 residues.

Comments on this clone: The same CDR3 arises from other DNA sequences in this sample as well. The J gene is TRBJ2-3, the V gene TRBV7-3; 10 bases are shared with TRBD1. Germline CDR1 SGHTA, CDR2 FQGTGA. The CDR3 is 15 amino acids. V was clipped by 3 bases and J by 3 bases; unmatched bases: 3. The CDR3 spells CASSFTGQGTDTQYF. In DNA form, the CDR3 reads TGTGCCAGCAGCTTCACGGGACAGGGGACAGATACGCAGTATTTT. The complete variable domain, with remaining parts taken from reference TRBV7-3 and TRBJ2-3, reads GAGVSQTPSNKVTEKGKYVELRCDPISGHTALYWYRQSLGQGPEFLIYFQGTGAADDSGLPNDRFFAVRPEGSVSTLKIQRTERGDSAVYLCASSFTGQGTDTQYFGPGTRLTVL.

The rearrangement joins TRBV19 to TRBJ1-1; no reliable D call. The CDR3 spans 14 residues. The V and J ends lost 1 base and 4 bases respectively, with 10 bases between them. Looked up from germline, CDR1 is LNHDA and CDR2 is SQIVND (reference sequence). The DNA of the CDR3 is TGTGCCAGTAGTATAGGTCCGATCGGCACTGAAGCTTTCTTT. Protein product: CASSIGPIGTEAFF.

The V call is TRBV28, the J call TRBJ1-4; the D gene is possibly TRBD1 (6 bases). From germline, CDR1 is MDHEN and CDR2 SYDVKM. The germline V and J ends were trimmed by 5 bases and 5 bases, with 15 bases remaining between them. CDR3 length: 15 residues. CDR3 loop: CASSKPGAGNEKLFF. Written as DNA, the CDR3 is TGTGCCAGCAGTAAGCCGGGGGCGGGGAATGAAAAACTGTTTTTT.

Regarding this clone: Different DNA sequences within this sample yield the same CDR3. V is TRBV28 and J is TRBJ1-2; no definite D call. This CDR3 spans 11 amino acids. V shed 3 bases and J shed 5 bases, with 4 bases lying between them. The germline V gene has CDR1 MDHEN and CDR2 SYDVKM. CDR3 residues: CASSFNYGYTF. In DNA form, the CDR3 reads TGTGCCAGCAGTTTCAATTATGGCTACACCTTC.

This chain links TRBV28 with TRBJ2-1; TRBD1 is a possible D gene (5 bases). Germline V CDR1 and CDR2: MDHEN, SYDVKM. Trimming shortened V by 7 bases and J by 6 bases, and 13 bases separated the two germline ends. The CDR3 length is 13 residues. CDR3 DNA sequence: TGTGCCAGCAACCGAAGGGGCACCAATGAGCAGTTCTTC. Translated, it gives CASNRRGTNEQFF.